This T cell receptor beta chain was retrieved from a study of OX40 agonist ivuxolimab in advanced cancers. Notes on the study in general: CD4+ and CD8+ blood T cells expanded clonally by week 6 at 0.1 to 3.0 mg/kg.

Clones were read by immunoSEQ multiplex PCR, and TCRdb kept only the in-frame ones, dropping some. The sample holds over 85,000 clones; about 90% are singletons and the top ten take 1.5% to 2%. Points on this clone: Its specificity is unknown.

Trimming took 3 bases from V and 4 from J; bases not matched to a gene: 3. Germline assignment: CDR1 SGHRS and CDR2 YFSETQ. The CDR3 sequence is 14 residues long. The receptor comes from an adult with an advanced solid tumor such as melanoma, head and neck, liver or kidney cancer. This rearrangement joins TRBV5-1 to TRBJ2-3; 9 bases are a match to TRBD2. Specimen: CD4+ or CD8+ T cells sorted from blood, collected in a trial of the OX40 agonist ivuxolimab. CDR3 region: CASSWAGGPDTQYF. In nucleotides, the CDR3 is TGCGCCAGCAGCTGGGCGGGAGGGCCAGATACGCAGTATTTT.